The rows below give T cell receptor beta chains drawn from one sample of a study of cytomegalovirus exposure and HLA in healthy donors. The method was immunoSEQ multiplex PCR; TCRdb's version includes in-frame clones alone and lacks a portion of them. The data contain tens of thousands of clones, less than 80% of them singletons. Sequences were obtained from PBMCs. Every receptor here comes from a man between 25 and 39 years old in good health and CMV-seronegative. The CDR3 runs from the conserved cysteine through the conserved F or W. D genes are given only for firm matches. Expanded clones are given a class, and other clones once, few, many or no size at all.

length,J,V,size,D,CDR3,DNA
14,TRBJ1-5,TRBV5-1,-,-,CASSLPGGNQPQHF,TGCGCCAGCAGCTTGCCAGGGGGCAATCAGCCCCAGCATTTT
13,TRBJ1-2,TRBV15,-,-,CATSRDSGYGYTF,TGTGCCACCAGCAGAGATTCGGGGTATGGCTACACCTTC
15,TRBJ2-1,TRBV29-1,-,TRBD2,CSVVGVAGNYNEQFF,TGCAGCGTTGTGGGGGTAGCGGGAAACTACAATGAGCAGTTCTTC
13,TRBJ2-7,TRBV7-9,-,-,CASSLDGTYEQYF,TGTGCCAGCAGCTTAGACGGTACCTACGAGCAGTACTTC
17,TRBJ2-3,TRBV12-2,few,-,CASRWFPASGITDTQYF,TGTGCAAGTCGCTGGTTCCCGGCTAGCGGGATTACAGATACGCAGTATTTT
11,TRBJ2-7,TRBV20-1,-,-,CSAVKHDEQYF,TGCAGTGCGGTAAAGCACGACGAGCAGTACTTC
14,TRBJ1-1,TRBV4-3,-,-,CASSQAGGNTEAFF,TGCGCCAGCAGCCAAGCAGGAGGTAACACTGAAGCTTTCTTT
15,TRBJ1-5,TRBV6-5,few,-,CASRDTPGSNQPQHF,TGTGCCAGCAGGGACACCCCGGGCAGCAATCAGCCCCAGCATTTT
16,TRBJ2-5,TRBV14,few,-,CASSRIRRGLRETQYF,TGTGCCAGCAGCCGAATAAGGCGGGGCCTGCGAGAGACCCAGTACTTC
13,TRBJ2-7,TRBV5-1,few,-,CASSFTESYEQYF,TGCGCCAGCAGCTTCACAGAGTCCTACGAGCAGTACTTC
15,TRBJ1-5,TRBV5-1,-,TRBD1,CASSEQGFSNQPQHF,TGCGCCAGCAGCGAACAGGGGTTTAGCAATCAGCCCCAGCATTTT
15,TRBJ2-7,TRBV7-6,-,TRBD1,CASSPSPGQLAEQYF,TGTGCCAGCAGCCCATCTCCGGGACAGCTTGCCGAGCAGTACTTC
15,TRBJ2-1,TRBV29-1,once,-,CSVERPPSSYNEQFF,TGCAGCGTTGAACGTCCACCCAGCTCCTACAATGAGCAGTTCTTC
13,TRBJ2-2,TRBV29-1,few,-,CSVDRGNTGELFF,TGCAGCGTTGACAGGGGTAACACCGGGGAGCTGTTTTTT
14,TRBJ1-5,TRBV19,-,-,CASSMEDSNQPQHF,TGTGCCAGTAGTATGGAGGACAGCAATCAGCCCCAGCATTTT
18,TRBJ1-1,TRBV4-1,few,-,CASSHHLGVGGMNTEAFF,TGCGCCAGCAGCCACCACTTGGGGGTGGGGGGGATGAACACTGAAGCTTTCTTT
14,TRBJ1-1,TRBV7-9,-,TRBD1,CASSLNRGEDEAFF,TGTGCCAGCAGTCTTAACAGGGGAGAGGATGAAGCTTTCTTT
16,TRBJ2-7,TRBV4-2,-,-,CASSQDLRGGIYEQYF,TGTGCCAGCAGCCAAGACCTACGCGGCGGGATCTACGAGCAGTACTTC
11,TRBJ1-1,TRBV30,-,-,CAGTTLGRAFF,TGTGCCGGGACAACCCTAGGTAGAGCTTTCTTT
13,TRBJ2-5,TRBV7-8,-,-,CASSPEHQETQYF,TGTGCCAGCAGCCCAGAACATCAAGAGACCCAGTACTTC
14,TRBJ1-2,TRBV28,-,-,CASSLQVGARGYTF,TGTGCCAGCAGTCTACAGGTGGGGGCTCGTGGCTACACCTTC
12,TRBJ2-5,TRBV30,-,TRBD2,CAWGLVRETQYF,TGTGCCTGGGGACTAGTGCGAGAGACCCAGTACTTC
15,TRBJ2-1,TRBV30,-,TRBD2,CAWMPSGRAYNEQFF,TGTGCCTGGATGCCTAGCGGGAGGGCTTACAATGAGCAGTTCTTC
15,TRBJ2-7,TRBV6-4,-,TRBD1,CASSDRDRGMLEQYF,TGTGCCAGCAGTGACCGGGACAGGGGGATGTTAGAGCAGTACTTC
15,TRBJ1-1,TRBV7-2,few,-,CASSLRTGVNTEAFF,TGTGCCAGCAGCTTAAGGACGGGGGTGAACACTGAAGCTTTCTTT
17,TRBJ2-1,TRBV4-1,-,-,CASSQAGTWGSYNEQFF,TGCGCCAGCAGCCAAGCAGGGACTTGGGGGTCCTACAATGAGCAGTTCTTC